This T cell receptor (beta chain) was observed in a study of T cells in Graves' hyperthyroidism and ophthalmopathy. CDR3 length: 14 residues. Trimming removed 2 bases from V and 4 bases from J, with 12 bases in between. Germline-derived CDR1 and CDR2 are SGHRS and YFSETQ. TCR beta CDR3 regions were amplified from RNA. In the first-round RT-PCR of the TCR CDR3, the HTBI primer set was used. TCRdb reprocessed the multiplex PCR reads with MiXCR, giving one entry per CDR3 protein. The data hold 600,000 to 850,000 distinct CDR3 sequences, with around 20% observed a single time. This clonotype was seen at least ten times.

The TCR comes from a woman aged 45-60 years with Graves' hyperthyroidism that later progressed to Graves' ophthalmopathy. V gene TRBV5-1 combines with J gene TRBJ1-1, with D perhaps TRBD1 (6 bases). Sequencing was done on a sample of blood. The DNA of the CDR3 is TGCGCCAGCAGCTTCGAGGGGGGGATCACTGAAGCTTTCTTT. It is translated as CASSFEGGITEAFF. Together with reference TRBV5-1 and TRBJ1-1, the CDR3 gives the full variable domain: KAGVTQTPRYLIKTRGQQVTLSCSPISGHRSVSWYQQTPGQGLQFLFEYFSETQRNKGNFPGRFSGRQFSNSRSEMNVSTLELGDSALYLCASSFEGGITEAFFGQGTRLTVV.